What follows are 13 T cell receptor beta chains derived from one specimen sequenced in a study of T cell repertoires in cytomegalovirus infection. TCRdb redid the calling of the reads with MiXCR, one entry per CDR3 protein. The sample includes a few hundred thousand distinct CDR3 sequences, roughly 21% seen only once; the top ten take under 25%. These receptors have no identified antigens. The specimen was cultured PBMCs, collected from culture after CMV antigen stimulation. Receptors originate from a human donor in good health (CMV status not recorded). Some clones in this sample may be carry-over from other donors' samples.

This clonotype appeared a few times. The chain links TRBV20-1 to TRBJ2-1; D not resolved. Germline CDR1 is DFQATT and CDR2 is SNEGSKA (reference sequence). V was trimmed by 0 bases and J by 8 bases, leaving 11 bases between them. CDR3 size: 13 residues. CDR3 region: CSARDYRRDEQFF. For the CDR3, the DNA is TGCAGTGCTAGAGATTATCGCCGCGATGAGCAGTTCTTC.

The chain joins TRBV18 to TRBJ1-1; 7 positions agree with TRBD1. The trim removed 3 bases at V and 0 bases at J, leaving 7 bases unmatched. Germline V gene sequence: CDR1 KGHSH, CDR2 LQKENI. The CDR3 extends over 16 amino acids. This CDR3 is CASSPNRGLVNTEAFF. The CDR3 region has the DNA TGTGCCAGCTCACCGAACAGGGGACTGGTGAACACTGAAGCTTTCTTT.

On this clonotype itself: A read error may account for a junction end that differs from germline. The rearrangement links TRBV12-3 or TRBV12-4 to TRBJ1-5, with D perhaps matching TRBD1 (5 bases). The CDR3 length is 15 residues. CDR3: CVSSLGGTYNQPQHF. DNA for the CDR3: TGTGTCAGCAGTTTAGGCGGGACTTACAATCAGCCCCAGCATTTT.

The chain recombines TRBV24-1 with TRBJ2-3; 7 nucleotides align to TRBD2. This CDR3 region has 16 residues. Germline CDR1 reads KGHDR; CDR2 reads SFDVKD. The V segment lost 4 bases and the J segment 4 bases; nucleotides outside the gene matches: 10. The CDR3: CATSDPPGLDPDTQYF. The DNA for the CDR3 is TGTGCCACCAGTGACCCACCCGGACTAGACCCAGATACGCAGTATTTT.

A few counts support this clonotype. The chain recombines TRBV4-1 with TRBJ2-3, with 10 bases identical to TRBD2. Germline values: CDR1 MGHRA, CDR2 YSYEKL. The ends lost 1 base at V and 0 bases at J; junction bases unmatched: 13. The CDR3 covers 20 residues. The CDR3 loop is CASSQGGWQLAGISTDTQYF. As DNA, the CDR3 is TGCGCCAGCAGCCAAGGGGGTTGGCAACTAGCGGGGATTAGCACAGATACGCAGTATTTT.

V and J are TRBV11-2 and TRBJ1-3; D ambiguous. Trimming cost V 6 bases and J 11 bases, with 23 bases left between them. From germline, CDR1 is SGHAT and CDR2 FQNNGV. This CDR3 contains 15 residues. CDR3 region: CASSLRTRTGNPIYF. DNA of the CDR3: TGTGCCAGCAGTTTAAGGACCCGCACCGGGAACCCCATATATTTT.

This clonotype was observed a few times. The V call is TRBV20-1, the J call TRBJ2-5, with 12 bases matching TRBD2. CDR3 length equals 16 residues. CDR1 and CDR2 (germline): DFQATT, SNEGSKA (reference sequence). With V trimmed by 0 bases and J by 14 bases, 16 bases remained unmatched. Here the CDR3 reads CSARDHLAGLAGPAYF. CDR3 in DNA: TGCAGTGCTAGAGATCATCTAGCGGGACTAGCGGGTCCCGCTTACTTC.

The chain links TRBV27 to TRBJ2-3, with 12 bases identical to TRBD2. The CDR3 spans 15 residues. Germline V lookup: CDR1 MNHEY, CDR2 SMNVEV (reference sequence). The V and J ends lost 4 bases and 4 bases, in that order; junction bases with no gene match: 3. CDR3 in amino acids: CASSYRLAGADTQYF. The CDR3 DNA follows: TGTGCCAGCAGTTACCGACTAGCGGGAGCAGATACGCAGTATTTT.

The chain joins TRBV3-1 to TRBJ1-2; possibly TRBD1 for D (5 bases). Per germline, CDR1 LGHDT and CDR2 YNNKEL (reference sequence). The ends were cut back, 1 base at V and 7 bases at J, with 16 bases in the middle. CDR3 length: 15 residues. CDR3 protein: CASSQGDTGRGGYTF. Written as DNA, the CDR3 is TGTGCCAGCAGCCAAGGTGATACGGGGCGGGGTGGCTACACCTTC.

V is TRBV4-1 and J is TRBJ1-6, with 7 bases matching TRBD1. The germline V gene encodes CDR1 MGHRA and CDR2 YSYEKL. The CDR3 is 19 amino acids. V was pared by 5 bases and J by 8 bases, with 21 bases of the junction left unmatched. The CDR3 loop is CASSFAKKISTGVYSPLHF. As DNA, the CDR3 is TGCGCCAGCAGCTTCGCGAAGAAAATTAGTACAGGGGTGTATTCACCCCTCCACTTT.

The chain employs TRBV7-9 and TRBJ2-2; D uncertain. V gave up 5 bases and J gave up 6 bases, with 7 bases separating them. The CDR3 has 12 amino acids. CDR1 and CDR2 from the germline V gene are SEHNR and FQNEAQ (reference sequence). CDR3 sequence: CASSIGPGELFF. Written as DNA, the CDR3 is TGTGCCAGCAGCATCGGACCCGGGGAGCTGTTTTTT. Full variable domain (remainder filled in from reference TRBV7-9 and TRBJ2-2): DTGVSQNPRHKITKRGQNVTFRCDPISEHNRLYWYRQTLGQGPEFLTYFQNEAQLEKSRLLSDRFSAERPKGSFSTLEIQRTEQGDSAMYLCASSIGPGELFFGEGSRLTVL.

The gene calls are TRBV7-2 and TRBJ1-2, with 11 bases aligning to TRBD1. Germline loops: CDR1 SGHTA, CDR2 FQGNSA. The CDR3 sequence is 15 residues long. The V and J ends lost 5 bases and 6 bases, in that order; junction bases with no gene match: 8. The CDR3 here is CASSQIRTGGHGYTF. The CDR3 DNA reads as TGTGCCAGCAGCCAAATCAGGACAGGGGGCCATGGCTACACCTTC.

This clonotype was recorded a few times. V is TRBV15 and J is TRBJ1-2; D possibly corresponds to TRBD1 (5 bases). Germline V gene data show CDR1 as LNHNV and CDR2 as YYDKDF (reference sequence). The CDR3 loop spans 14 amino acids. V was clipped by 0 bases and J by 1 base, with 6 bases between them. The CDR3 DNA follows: TGTGCCACCAGCAGAGAAGACAGTAACTATGGCTACACCTTC. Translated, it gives CATSREDSNYGYTF.